The T cell receptor (beta chain) under discussion was sequenced for a study of T-cell reconstitution after alpha-beta-depleted transplantation in children. This clonotype was counted a few times. The CDR3 covers 15 residues. Trimming shortened V by 6 bases and J by 4 bases, and 13 bases separated the two germline ends. This sample's TCRbeta library carried unique molecular identifier barcodes. In TCRdb, the PCR reads were re-called with MiXCR into one record per CDR3 protein. The sample has a few hundred thousand distinct CDR3 sequences, approximately 9.8% seen once; the top ten hold over 4.5%. The chain carries TRBV12-3 or TRBV12-4 and TRBJ2-6; D might be TRBD1 (5 bases). The origin of this receptor is a human donor who donated a stem cell graft to a child with SCID. The material was PBMCs from the stem cell graft donor, obtained from the stem cell graft. The CDR3 here is CASRVPGMGANVLTF. In DNA, the CDR3 is TGTGCCAGCAGGGTCCCAGGGATGGGGGCCAACGTCCTGACTTTC.